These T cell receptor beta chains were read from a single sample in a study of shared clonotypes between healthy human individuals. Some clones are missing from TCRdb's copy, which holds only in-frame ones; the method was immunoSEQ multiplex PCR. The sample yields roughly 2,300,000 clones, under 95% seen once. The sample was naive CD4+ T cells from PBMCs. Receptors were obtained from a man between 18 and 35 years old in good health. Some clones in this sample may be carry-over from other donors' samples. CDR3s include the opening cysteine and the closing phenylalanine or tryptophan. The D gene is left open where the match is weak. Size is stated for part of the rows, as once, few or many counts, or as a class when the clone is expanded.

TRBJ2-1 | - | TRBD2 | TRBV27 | CASGRPSGRFNEQFF | TGTGCCAGCGGTCGTCCTAGCGGGAGGTTCAATGAGCAGTTCTTC
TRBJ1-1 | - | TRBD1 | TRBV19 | CASSIGTGAVDTEAFF | TGTGCCAGTAGTATAGGGACAGGCGCGGTGGACACTGAAGCTTTCTTT
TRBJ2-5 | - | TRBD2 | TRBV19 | CASSRAGGTRAQTQYF | TGTGCCAGTAGTAGAGCGGGAGGAACGAGGGCTCAGACCCAGTACTTC
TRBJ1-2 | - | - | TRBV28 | CASSFGSRGYTF | TGTGCCAGCAGTTTCGGGTCGCGAGGCTACACCTTC
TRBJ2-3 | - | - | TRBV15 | CATSTGLVSTDTQYF | TGTGCCACCAGCACGGGACTCGTAAGCACAGATACGCAGTATTTT
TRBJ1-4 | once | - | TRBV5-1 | CASSLGSGNEKLFF | TGCGCCAGCAGCTTGGGGTCAGGTAATGAAAAACTGTTTTTT
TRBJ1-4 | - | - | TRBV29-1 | CSVVQGRPTNEKLFF | TGCAGTGTTGTACAGGGAAGGCCGACTAATGAAAAACTGTTTTTT
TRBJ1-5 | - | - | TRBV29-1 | CSASGSSNQPQHF | TGCAGCGCTTCGGGGAGTAGCAATCAGCCCCAGCATTTT
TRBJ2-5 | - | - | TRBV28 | CASSTPQETQYF | TGTGCCAGCAGTACCCCCCAAGAGACCCAGTACTTC
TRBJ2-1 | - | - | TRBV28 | CASSLGLGATEQFF | TGTGCCAGCTCCTTAGGGCTGGGGGCCACGGAGCAGTTCTTC
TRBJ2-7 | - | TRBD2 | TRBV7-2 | CASSPPSGDEQYF | TGTGCCAGCAGCCCCCCCAGCGGGGACGAGCAGTACTTC
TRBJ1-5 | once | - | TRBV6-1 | CASGQPQHF | TGTGCCAGCGGGCAGCCCCAGCATTTT
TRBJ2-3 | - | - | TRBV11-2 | CASSYTLDQTDTQYF | TGTGCCAGCAGCTATACTCTGGACCAAACAGATACGCAGTATTTT
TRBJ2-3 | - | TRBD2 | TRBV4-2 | CASSPSGKREPDTQYF | TGTGCCAGCAGCCCTTCCGGGAAGCGGGAACCAGATACGCAGTATTTT
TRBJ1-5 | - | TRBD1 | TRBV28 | CASSLGQVKQPQHF | TGTGCCAGCAGTTTAGGACAGGTTAAGCAGCCCCAGCATTTT
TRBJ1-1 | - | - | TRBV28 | CASSLGESEAFF | TGTGCCAGCAGTTTGGGGGAATCTGAAGCTTTCTTT
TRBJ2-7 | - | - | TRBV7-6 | CASSLLGAYEQYF | TGTGCCAGCAGCTTATTGGGGGCCTACGAGCAGTACTTC
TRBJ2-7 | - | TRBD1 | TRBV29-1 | CSVERHRDRGSYEQYF | TGCAGCGTTGAACGCCACCGGGACAGGGGTTCCTACGAGCAGTACTTC
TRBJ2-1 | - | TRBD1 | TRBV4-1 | CASNKGQGVVNEQFF | TGCGCCAGCAATAAGGGACAGGGGGTCGTAAATGAGCAGTTCTTC
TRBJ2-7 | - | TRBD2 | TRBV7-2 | CASSPRWASGRLYEQYF | TGTGCCAGCAGCCCACGTTGGGCTAGCGGGAGGCTTTACGAGCAGTACTTC
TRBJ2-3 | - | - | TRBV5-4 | CASSRGGGDTQYF | TGTGCCAGCAGCCGAGGGGGGGGAGATACGCAGTATTTT
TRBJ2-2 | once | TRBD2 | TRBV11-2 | CASLPGGPGELFF | TGTGCCAGCTTGCCGGGAGGGCCCGGGGAGCTGTTTTTT
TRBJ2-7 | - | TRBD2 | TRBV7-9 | CASSLNLGGTSYEQYF | TGTGCCAGCAGCTTAAACCTCGGGGGGACCTCCTACGAGCAGTACTTC
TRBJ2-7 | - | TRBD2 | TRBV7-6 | CASSLREGSYEQYF | TGTGCCAGCAGCTTGCGGGAGGGCTCCTACGAGCAGTACTTC
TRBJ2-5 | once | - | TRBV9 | CASSVGFQPLEETQYF | TGTGCCAGCAGCGTAGGATTCCAGCCCCTCGAGGAGACCCAGTACTTC
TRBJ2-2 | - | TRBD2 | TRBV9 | CASSVGGSTGELFF | TGTGCCAGCAGCGTAGGCGGGAGCACCGGGGAGCTGTTTTTT
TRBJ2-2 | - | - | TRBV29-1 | CSGMGQPNTGELFF | TGCAGCGGAATGGGACAACCGAACACCGGGGAGCTGTTTTTT
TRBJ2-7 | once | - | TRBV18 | CASSPAQPPIHEQYF | TGTGCCAGCTCACCTGCGCAGCCCCCTATACACGAGCAGTACTTC
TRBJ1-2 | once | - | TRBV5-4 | CASSRRTETAYGYTF | TGTGCCAGCAGCCGCCGGACAGAGACAGCATATGGCTACACCTTC
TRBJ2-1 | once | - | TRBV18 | CASSPQHLASYNEQFF | TGTGCCAGCTCACCACAACATCTAGCCTCCTACAATGAGCAGTTCTTC
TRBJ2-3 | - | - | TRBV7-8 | CASSLRAGFLDTQYF | TGTGCCAGCAGCTTGAGGGCAGGGTTCCTAGATACGCAGTATTTT
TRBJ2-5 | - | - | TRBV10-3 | CAIAGAGTLETQYF | TGTGCCATCGCGGGGGCCGGGACCCTAGAGACCCAGTACTTC
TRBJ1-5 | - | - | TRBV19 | CASSSVEGSNQPQHF | TGTGCCAGTAGTAGCGTGGAGGGGAGCAATCAGCCCCAGCATTTT
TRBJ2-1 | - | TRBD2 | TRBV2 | CASSLRGMREHEQFF | TGTGCCAGCAGCCTCCGCGGTATGCGGGAGCATGAGCAGTTCTTC
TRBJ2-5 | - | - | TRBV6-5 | CASSSRLVQETQYF | TGTGCCAGCAGTTCGAGACTAGTTCAAGAGACCCAGTACTTC
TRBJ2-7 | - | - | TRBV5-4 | CASSSAGSSYEQYF | TGTGCCAGCAGCTCGGCGGGGAGCTCCTACGAGCAGTACTTC
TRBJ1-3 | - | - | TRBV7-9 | CASSYSGRGLSGNTIYF | TGTGCCAGCAGCTACAGTGGGAGGGGCCTCTCTGGAAACACCATATATTTT
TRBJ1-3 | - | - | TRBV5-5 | CASSPANGNTIYF | TGTGCCAGCAGCCCCGCGAATGGAAACACCATATATTTT
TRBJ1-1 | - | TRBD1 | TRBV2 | CASRPGQGEFEAFF | TGTGCCAGCAGGCCGGGACAGGGAGAGTTTGAAGCTTTCTTT
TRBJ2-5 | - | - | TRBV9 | CASSAGGTVQETQYF | TGTGCCAGCAGCGCCGGGGGGACAGTCCAAGAGACCCAGTACTTC
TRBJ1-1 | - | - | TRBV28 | CASSLTKVAEAFF | TGTGCCAGCAGTTTAACTAAAGTGGCTGAAGCTTTCTTT
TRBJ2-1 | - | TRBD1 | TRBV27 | CASTGTGKNEQFF | TGTGCCAGCACCGGGACAGGGAAAAATGAGCAGTTCTTC
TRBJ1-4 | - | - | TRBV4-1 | CASSQDSIDEKLFF | TGCGCCAGCAGCCAAGACAGTATCGACGAAAAACTGTTTTTT
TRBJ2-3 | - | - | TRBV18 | CASSPPGGDTQYF | TGTGCCAGCTCACCACCGGGGGGAGATACGCAGTATTTT
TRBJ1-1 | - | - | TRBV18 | CASSPQGLNTEAFF | TGTGCCAGCTCACCACAGGGCCTGAACACTGAAGCTTTCTTT
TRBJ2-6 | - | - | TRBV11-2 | CASSLDVLLTF | TGTGCCAGCAGCTTAGACGTGTTACTGACTTTC
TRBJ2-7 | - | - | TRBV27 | CASSLSPAYEQYF | TGTGCCAGCAGTTTATCTCCAGCCTACGAGCAGTACTTC
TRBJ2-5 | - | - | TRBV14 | CASSPGHRLMTETQYF | TGTGCCAGCAGCCCGGGCCACAGGTTAATGACGGAGACCCAGTACTTC
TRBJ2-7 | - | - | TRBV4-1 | CASSQEGSGRYEQYF | TGCGCCAGCAGCCAAGAAGGGTCTGGTAGGTACGAGCAGTACTTC
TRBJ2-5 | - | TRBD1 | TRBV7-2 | CASSPGGRETQYF | TGTGCCAGCAGCCCAGGGGGCCGGGAGACCCAGTACTTC
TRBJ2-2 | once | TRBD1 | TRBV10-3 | CAVGQAYTGELFF | TGTGCCGTGGGACAGGCGTACACCGGGGAGCTGTTTTTT
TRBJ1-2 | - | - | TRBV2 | CASSETPGRNYGYTF | TGTGCCAGCAGCGAAACACCCGGAAGAAACTATGGCTACACCTTC
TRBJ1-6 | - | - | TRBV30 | CAWSLNSPLHF | TGTGCCTGGAGTTTAAATTCACCCCTCCACTTT
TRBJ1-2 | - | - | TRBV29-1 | CSAYAGFLGHGYTF | TGCAGCGCTTACGCCGGGTTTCTCGGCCATGGCTACACCTTC
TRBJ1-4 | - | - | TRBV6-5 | CASSYSLSGEKLFF | TGTGCCAGCAGTTACTCGCTGTCTGGGGAAAAACTGTTTTTT
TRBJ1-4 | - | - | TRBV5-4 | CASSGATNEKLFF | TGTGCCAGCAGCGGTGCAACTAATGAAAAACTGTTTTTT
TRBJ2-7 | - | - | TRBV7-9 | CASSWDGTYEQYF | TGTGCCAGCAGCTGGGACGGCACCTACGAGCAGTACTTC
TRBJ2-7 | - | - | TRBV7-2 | CASSKRLVQPEQYF | TGTGCCAGCAGCAAGAGACTAGTTCAACCCGAGCAGTACTTC
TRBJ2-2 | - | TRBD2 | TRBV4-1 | CASAHQVAGEPGELFF | TGCGCCAGCGCCCACCAGGTAGCGGGAGAGCCCGGGGAGCTGTTTTTT
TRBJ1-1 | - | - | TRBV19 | CASHQGGNGAEAFF | TGTGCCAGCCACCAAGGGGGGAACGGCGCTGAAGCTTTCTTT